These 23 T cell receptor beta chains share one sample of origin, sequenced in a study of OX40 agonist ivuxolimab in advanced cancers. Here immunoSEQ multiplex PCR was the method, and the copy in TCRdb shows in-frame clones only, minus some. In the table there are some 16,000 clones, around 70% of which are singletons. The sequences come from CD4+ or CD8+ T cells sorted from blood, collected in a trial of the OX40 agonist ivuxolimab. The receptors were gathered from an adult with an advanced solid tumor such as melanoma, head and neck, liver or kidney cancer.

The chain employs TRBV20-1 and TRBJ1-5; TRBD1 is a possible D gene (5 bases). V shed 6 bases and J shed 6 bases, with 9 bases lying between them. This CDR3 is 11 amino acids long. Germline CDR1 and CDR2: DFQATT and SNEGSKA (reference sequence). The CDR3 region has the DNA TGCAGTGCCACGGGGCCTCAGCCCCAGCATTTT. This gives the protein CSATGPQPQHF.

The chain uses TRBV27 and TRBJ2-1; D uncertain. The CDR3 is 12 residues long. The germline CDR1 and CDR2 sequences are MNHEY and SMNVEV (reference sequence). The V end was cut by 5 bases, the J end by 6 bases, with 8 bases between. CDR3 sequence reads: CASSPTPNEQFF. DNA of the CDR3: TGTGCCAGCAGTCCTACCCCCAATGAGCAGTTCTTC.

This clone was observed a few times. CDR3 sequence reads: CASSELGPQPQHF. CDR3 coding DNA: TGTGCCAGCAGTGAATTAGGGCCCCAGCCCCAGCATTTT. The rearrangement joins TRBV6-1 to TRBJ1-5; no reliable D call. Trimming removed 2 bases from V and 7 bases from J, with 9 bases in between. Germline CDR1 and CDR2: MNHNS and SASEGT. The CDR3 is made up of 13 amino acids.

This clone turned up a few times. The chain carries TRBV13 and TRBJ1-3; maybe TRBD1 (5 bases). Germline loops: CDR1 PRHDT, CDR2 FYEKMQ (reference sequence). The V end lost 5 bases, the J end lost 0 bases, and 11 bases lay between the germline ends. The CDR3 runs 15 residues. CDR3 sequence reads: CASSPGRLSGNTIYF. Written as DNA, the CDR3 is TGTGCCAGCAGCCCGGGACGGCTCTCTGGAAACACCATATATTTT.

The chain employs TRBV2 and TRBJ2-4, with a possible D match to TRBD1 (6 bases). Germline V gives CDR1 SNHLY, CDR2 FYNNEI. This CDR3 contains 18 residues. The ends were cut back, 1 base at V and 0 bases at J, with 16 bases in the middle. The CDR3 loop reads CASSEGTGLALAKNIQYF. DNA for the CDR3: TGTGCCAGCAGTGAAGGAACAGGGCTCGCATTAGCCAAAAACATTCAGTACTTC.

About this clone: This may come from a read error, since a much larger clone is one base off. The CDR3 region has the DNA TGTGCCAGCAGCTTTGTCGGGGGACAGGGGGCGGGTGGCTACACCTTC. As protein: CASSFVGGQGAGGYTF. The chain employs TRBV7-9 and TRBJ1-2; the match to TRBD1 covers 12 bases. The trim removed 3 bases at V and 7 bases at J, leaving 9 bases unmatched. The CDR3 is 16 amino acids. Germline V gives CDR1 SEHNR, CDR2 FQNEAQ (reference sequence). The whole variable domain, filled in from reference TRBV7-9 and TRBJ1-2, reads DTGVSQNPRHKITKRGQNVTFRCDPISEHNRLYWYRQTLGQGPEFLTYFQNEAQLEKSRLLSDRFSAERPKGSFSTLEIQRTEQGDSAMYLCASSFVGGQGAGGYTFGSGTRLTVV.

This clone was seen more than once but under ten times. This chain uses TRBV27 with TRBJ2-1, with 7 bases lining up with TRBD2. V lost 4 bases, J lost 12 bases, and 9 bases stayed unmatched. CDR1 and CDR2 (germline): MNHEY, SMNVEV (reference sequence). The CDR3 is 13 residues long. The CDR3 is CASSSSRLAVQFF. The CDR3 DNA is TGTGCCAGCAGTTCCTCGAGACTAGCCGTGCAGTTCTTC.

This clone showed up just a few times. The chain joins TRBV28 to TRBJ2-7; TRBD2 matches at 11 bases. The V segment lost 4 bases and the J segment 9 bases; nucleotides outside the gene matches: 17. In germline, CDR1 is MDHEN, CDR2 SYDVKM. CDR3 size: 17 residues. CDR3 region: CASSSPGLAGAAARQYF. CDR3 nucleotides: TGTGCCAGCAGTTCGCCAGGACTAGCGGGTGCCGCAGCTCGGCAGTACTTC.

This clone has only a few counts. V is TRBV30 and J is TRBJ2-2; 7 bases match TRBD1. The junction had 2 bases not matched to a gene; V was cut back by 1 base and J by 6 bases. The V gene's germline CDR1 is GTSNPN and CDR2 SVGIG (reference sequence). The CDR3 length is 13 residues. The CDR3 sequence: CAWSATGSGELFF. Here the CDR3 DNA reads TGTGCCTGGAGTGCGACAGGGTCCGGGGAGCTGTTTTTT.

The chain is built from TRBV5-1 and TRBJ2-1, with D maybe TRBD2 (6 bases). CDR3 size: 16 residues. Looked up from germline, CDR1 is SGHRS and CDR2 is YFSETQ. The V gene lost 4 bases and the J gene lost 2 bases, with 16 bases spanning the gap. Here the CDR3 DNA reads TGCGCCAGCAGCCCGGATGGCGGAGGGGCCTACAATGAGCAGTTCTTC. Amino acids: CASSPDGGGAYNEQFF.

This clone has just a few counts. The J gene is TRBJ1-4, the V gene TRBV2, with D perhaps TRBD1 (5 bases). V lost 4 bases to trimming and J lost 6 bases, with 12 bases between them. The CDR3 is 14 residues long. The germline V gene has CDR1 SNHLY and CDR2 FYNNEI. The CDR3 sequence: CASSGFRGDEKLFF. DNA for the CDR3: TGTGCCAGCAGTGGTTTTAGGGGAGATGAAAAACTGTTTTTT.

The chain recombines TRBV19 with TRBJ2-1, with D maybe TRBD2 (5 bases). Germline lookup yields CDR1 LNHDA and CDR2 SQIVND (reference sequence). The CDR3 runs 13 residues. V gave up 4 bases and J gave up 6 bases, with 10 bases separating them. The CDR3: CASSTRTGNEQFF. The CDR3 nucleotides read TGTGCCAGTAGTACCAGGACTGGCAATGAGCAGTTCTTC.

This sequence joins TRBV19 and TRBJ1-1; D remains ambiguous. The CDR3 loop spans 13 amino acids. Germline V gives CDR1 LNHDA, CDR2 SQIVND (reference sequence). V lost 3 bases and J 1 base, leaving 6 bases between the germline ends. CDR3 amino acids: CASSMTENTEAFF. The CDR3, as DNA: TGTGCCAGTAGTATGACGGAGAACACTGAAGCTTTCTTT.

This clone was observed a few times. V gene TRBV7-9 combines with J gene TRBJ2-1; 9 nucleotides match TRBD1. Germline trimming cut 6 bases from V and 7 bases from J; bases unmatched to any gene: 10. The length of the CDR3 is 15 residues. The germline gives CDR1 SEHNR, CDR2 FQNEAQ (reference sequence). The DNA for the CDR3 is TGTGCCAGCAGGGATCCGGGACAGGGAAGAAATGAGCAGTTCTTC. It codes for CASRDPGQGRNEQFF.

The chain has TRBV10-3 and TRBJ2-1; 7 bases align to TRBD2. V lost 0 bases, J lost 4 bases, and 18 bases stayed unmatched. CDR3 size: 20 residues. Germline V gives CDR1 ENHRY, CDR2 SYGVKD. CDR3 DNA sequence: TGTGCCATCAGTGAGTCCCTCGGATTGGACTTCGGGGGGAATTACAATGAGCAGTTCTTC. Protein product: CAISESLGLDFGGNYNEQFF.

The chain links TRBV5-6 to TRBJ2-3; possible D gene TRBD2, 5 bases. Germline V gene lookup returns CDR1 SGHDT and CDR2 YYEEEE. The CDR3 contains 15 residues. V dropped 3 bases and J dropped 5 bases, with 16 bases sitting between them. The CDR3 spells CASSWQRSGLDTQYF. The CDR3 bases are TGTGCCAGCAGCTGGCAGCGGTCGGGGTTAGATACGCAGTATTTT.

This chain joins TRBV7-9 and TRBJ2-5; 7 nucleotides match TRBD2. V lost 1 base to trimming and J lost 5 bases; unmatched junction nucleotides: 7. Germline CDR1 is SEHNR and CDR2 is FQNEAQ (reference sequence). The CDR3 runs 15 residues. CDR3 nucleotide sequence: TGTGCCAGCAGCTTAGAACTAGCGATGGGGGAGACCCAGTACTTC. It translates to CASSLELAMGETQYF.

This chain links TRBV29-1 with TRBJ1-2; no firm D call. The CDR3 contains 14 residues. V lost 1 base, J lost 6 bases, and 15 bases lay in between. Germline assignment: CDR1 SQVTM and CDR2 ANQGSEA. The CDR3 DNA sequence: TGCAGCGTTGAAGCTGGAGGCTTACTCCATGGCTACACCTTC. Amino acids: CSVEAGGLLHGYTF.

The chain employs TRBV2 and TRBJ2-7; tentative D call: TRBD1 (5 bases). This CDR3 is 14 amino acids long. The germline gives CDR1 SNHLY, CDR2 FYNNEI. The V gene lost 3 bases and the J gene lost 1 base, with 10 bases spanning the gap. CDR3 DNA: TGTGCCAGCAGTGATTTGACAGCTTCCTACGAGCAGTACTTC. Protein: CASSDLTASYEQYF.

The chain recombines TRBV5-1 with TRBJ1-2, with TRBD1 matching over 11 bases. Trimming took 3 bases from V and 3 from J; bases not matched to a gene: 1. The CDR3 consists of 14 residues. Germline V CDR1 and CDR2: SGHRS, YFSETQ. DNA for the CDR3: TGCGCCAGCAGCTCGGGACAGGGGGACTATGGCTACACCTTC. This translates into CASSSGQGDYGYTF.

The rearrangement joins TRBV4-1 to TRBJ2-3; D is ambiguous. The CDR3 totals 15 residues. CDR1 is MGHRA and CDR2 is YSYEKL in the germline V gene. V gave up 1 base and J gave up 4 bases, with 12 bases separating them. The DNA of the CDR3 is TGCGCCAGCAGCCAAGTTCCACTAAACCCAGATACGCAGTATTTT. Translating it yields CASSQVPLNPDTQYF.

In regard to this clone: As the CDR3 is not closed by the conserved phenylalanine or tryptophan, this likely results from a read error. The J gene is TRBJ1-5, the V gene TRBV4-1; D remains unclear. Germline V gene lookup returns CDR1 MGHRA and CDR2 YSYEKL. This CDR3 has 13 amino acids. Trimming cost V 3 bases and J 6 bases, with 9 bases left between them. The CDR3 loop reads CASSQDQTQPQHS. CDR3 coding DNA: TGCGCCAGCAGCCAGGACCAAACTCAGCCCCAGCATTCT.

This clone was observed once. V usage is TRBV5-1 and J usage is TRBJ2-5; 8 bases align to TRBD1. There are 16 residues in the CDR3. Germline V gene sequence: CDR1 SGHRS, CDR2 YFSETQ. V trimming: 4 bases; J trimming: 2 bases; junction bases outside the gene matches: 10. CDR3 bases: TGCGCCAGCAGCCTACCGTCAGGGGGCTATCAAGAGACCCAGTACTTC. It yields the protein CASSLPSGGYQETQYF.